The 21 T cell receptor beta chains given below trace back to one sample, sequenced in a study of beta chain features in type 1 diabetes. Overall study findings and caveats: Among all four CD4+ subsets, Type 1 diabetes patients had TCRB CDR3s that were moderately but significantly shorter.

For these TCRs, the target antigens are not known. The sequenced template was cDNA made from the entire isolated RNA. Profiled with immunoSEQ multiplex PCR; TCRdb holds only in-frame clones, not every one. This sample has hundreds of thousands of clones, with around an eighth found just once. The specimen sequenced was naive CD4+ T cells from blood. Receptors were obtained from a man aged 18 to 30 with type 1 diabetes.

Written as DNA, the CDR3 is TGCAGCGTTGGGCCCACGACAGGGACCTATGGCTACACCTTC. The encoded protein is CSVGPTTGTYGYTF. The chain carries TRBV29-1 and TRBJ1-2; TRBD1 agrees at 7 bases. Unmatched junction bases numbered 9, after V lost 4 bases and J lost 4 bases. This CDR3 comprises 14 residues. The germline V gene has CDR1 SQVTM and CDR2 ANQGSEA.

This clone has only a few counts. CDR3 bases: TGTGCCAGCAGTGAATTGAGGGTGGCCTATGGCTACACCTTC. It specifies CASSELRVAYGYTF. The chain is built from TRBV25-1 and TRBJ1-2; D unresolved. V lost 1 base and J 4 bases, leaving 10 bases between the germline ends. Germline CDR1 is MGHDK and CDR2 is SYGVNS. The CDR3 sequence is 14 residues long.

The rearrangement links TRBV30 to TRBJ2-7; 7 nucleotides line up with TRBD1. This CDR3 comprises 13 residues. Germline assignment: CDR1 GTSNPN and CDR2 SVGIG (reference sequence). After removal of 7 bases from V and 4 bases from J, the junction contained 10 bases not matched to a gene. DNA for the CDR3: TGTGCCTTAAACCCGGGACAGAAGTACGAGCAGTACTTC. This gives the protein CALNPGQKYEQYF.

The chain recombines TRBV7-2 with TRBJ2-7; 11 bases line up with TRBD1. The CDR3 extends over 14 amino acids. The V gene end was trimmed by 4 bases and the J gene end by 6 bases; junction bases not matched to a gene: 5. Germline CDR1 SGHTA, CDR2 FQGNSA. The chain's CDR3 is CASSSWTGGGEQYF. The CDR3 coding sequence is TGTGCCAGCAGCTCGTGGACAGGGGGCGGCGAGCAGTACTTC.

The V gene is TRBV10-3, the J gene TRBJ2-5; 9 bases are a match to TRBD1. The V gene's germline CDR1 is ENHRY and CDR2 SYGVKD. The CDR3 length is 13 residues. V was clipped by 8 bases and J by 3 bases; unmatched bases: 4. The CDR3 DNA reads TGTGCCATCGGACAGGGGACTGAAGAGACCCAGTACTTC. Amino acids: CAIGQGTEETQYF.

As to this clone: The same CDR3 arises from other DNA sequences in this sample as well. The chain carries TRBV5-4 and TRBJ2-3; D gene unclear. This CDR3 is built from 14 residues. Trimming removed 0 bases at V and 0 bases at J, with 5 bases between. In germline, CDR1 is SGHNT, CDR2 YYREEE (reference sequence). The CDR3 loop is CASSLARSTDTQYF. The CDR3 region has the DNA TGTGCCAGCAGCTTGGCTAGAAGCACAGATACGCAGTATTTT.

The gene calls are TRBV11-1 and TRBJ2-3; a possible D gene is TRBD1 (5 bases). Germline V lookup: CDR1 SGHAT, CDR2 FQDESV (reference sequence). The CDR3 is made up of 15 amino acids. Deletions cut 5 bases from V and 2 bases from J, with 14 bases between. The CDR3 coding sequence is TGTGCCAGCAGCCTGCAGGGTTTTGACACAGATACGCAGTATTTT. This gives the protein CASSLQGFDTDTQYF.

J is TRBJ1-1 and V is TRBV6-6, with a possible D match to TRBD1 (5 bases). The V and J ends lost 2 bases and 3 bases respectively, with 7 bases between them. CDR1 is MNHNY and CDR2 is SVGAGI in the germline V gene (reference sequence). The CDR3 is made up of 13 amino acids. The DNA of the CDR3 is TGTGCCAGCAGTTACGCCAGGGACACTGAAGCTTTCTTT. It codes for CASSYARDTEAFF.

This sequence joins TRBV7-8 and TRBJ2-2; D gene uncertain. The V gene's germline CDR1 is SGHVS and CDR2 FQNEAQ. V gave up 2 bases and J gave up 6 bases, with 13 bases separating them. The CDR3 covers 15 residues. The CDR3 sequence: CASSLTGLRPGELFF. CDR3 in DNA: TGTGCCAGCAGCTTAACGGGCCTACGTCCCGGGGAGCTGTTTTTT.

This clone was picked up a small number of times. The chain carries TRBV2 and TRBJ2-2, with D maybe TRBD2 (6 bases). CDR3 length: 16 residues. The germline gives CDR1 SNHLY, CDR2 FYNNEI. With 3 bases removed from V and 4 bases from J, the gap between germline ends came to 15 bases. CDR3 loop: CASSDRRLAITGELFF. In nucleotides, the CDR3 is TGTGCCAGCAGTGATCGGCGGCTAGCGATCACCGGGGAGCTGTTTTTT. The entire variable domain, with the rest obtained from reference TRBV2 and TRBJ2-2, is as follows: EPEVTQTPSHQVTQMGQEVILRCVPISNHLYFYWYRQILGQKVEFLVSFYNNEISEKSEIFDDQFSVERPDGSNFTLKIRSTKLEDSAMYFCASSDRRLAITGELFFGEGSRLTVL.

A few counts support this clone. This sequence joins TRBV7-6 and TRBJ2-7, with no clear D. Germline V gene sequence: CDR1 SGHVS, CDR2 FNYEAQ. There are 13 residues in the CDR3. Between the trimmed V and J ends, which lost 3 bases and 3 bases, there was a span of 9 bases. This CDR3 is CASSLGLGYEQYF. In DNA, the CDR3 is TGTGCCAGCAGCTTGGGCCTTGGCTACGAGCAGTACTTC.

V usage is TRBV11-2 and J usage is TRBJ2-7; the D is unclear. The CDR3 loop spans 12 amino acids. The germline V gene encodes CDR1 SGHAT and CDR2 FQNNGV. Between the trimmed V and J ends, which lost 1 base and 2 bases, there was a span of 3 bases. The CDR3 region has the DNA TGTGCCAGCAGCTTAGCCACCTACGAGCAGTACTTC. Translating gives CASSLATYEQYF.

The rearrangement joins TRBV6-6 to TRBJ1-2; D possibly corresponds to TRBD1 (6 bases). Trimming removed 5 bases from V and 8 bases from J, with 24 bases in between. Germline V gene lookup returns CDR1 MNHNY and CDR2 SVGAGI (reference sequence). The length of the CDR3 is 16 residues. The CDR3 spells CASSTNQGTRRVGYTF. CDR3 bases: TGTGCCAGCAGTACGAACCAGGGGACCCGACGTGTAGGCTACACCTTC.

This clone has a handful of counts. J is TRBJ2-1 and V is TRBV15; TRBD1 matches at 7 bases. This CDR3 is 13 amino acids long. Trimming removed 8 bases from V and 9 bases from J; junction bases left unmatched: 10. Germline V gene lookup returns CDR1 LNHNV and CDR2 YYDKDF (reference sequence). CDR3 loop: CATGSEHRGEQFF. CDR3 nucleotides: TGTGCCACCGGAAGCGAGCACAGGGGTGAGCAGTTCTTC.

This clone was found a few times. V is TRBV2 and J is TRBJ1-2; D unclear. Trimming took off 6 bases at V and 2 bases at J, with 16 bases between the two ends. The germline CDR1 and CDR2 sequences are SNHLY and FYNNEI. The CDR3 is 15 residues long. CDR3 loop: CASSYIPEENYGYTF. The CDR3 nucleotides read TGTGCCAGCAGCTACATTCCTGAGGAGAACTATGGCTACACCTTC. Supplemented by reference TRBV2 and TRBJ1-2, the full variable domain reads EPEVTQTPSHQVTQMGQEVILRCVPISNHLYFYWYRQILGQKVEFLVSFYNNEISEKSEIFDDQFSVERPDGSNFTLKIRSTKLEDSAMYFCASSYIPEENYGYTFGSGTRLTVV.

This clone was counted only a few times. The genes are TRBV27 and TRBJ1-6, with a possible D match to TRBD1 (5 bases). Germline CDR1 MNHEY, CDR2 SMNVEV (reference sequence). The V end was cut by 8 bases, the J end by 9 bases, with 8 bases between. The CDR3 is 11 residues long. The CDR3 region is CASGGASPLHF. Written as DNA, the CDR3 is TGTGCCAGCGGTGGGGCTTCACCCCTCCACTTT.

This clone was observed a few times. The gene calls are TRBV30 and TRBJ2-2; D could derive from TRBD1 or TRBD2 (5 bases each). V was clipped by 3 bases and J by 4 bases, with 15 bases between them. CDR1 is GTSNPN and CDR2 is SVGIG in the germline V gene (reference sequence). The CDR3 spans 15 residues. The DNA for the CDR3 is TGTGCCTGGAGGCCGGGACGCTGGGGCACCGGGGAGCTGTTTTTT. This encodes CAWRPGRWGTGELFF. Combining the CDR3 with reference TRBV30 and TRBJ2-2 gives the whole variable domain SQTIHQWPATLVQPVGSPLSLECTVEGTSNPNLYWYRQAAGRGLQLLFYSVGIGQISSEVPQNLSASRPQDRQFILSSKKLLLSDSGFYLCAWRPGRWGTGELFFGEGSRLTVL.

The chain is built from TRBV2 and TRBJ2-7; tentatively, D is TRBD1 or TRBD2 (5 bases each). Germline values: CDR1 SNHLY, CDR2 FYNNEI. V lost 5 bases and J lost 4, with 18 bases in between. The CDR3 loop spans 15 amino acids. This CDR3 is CASSPTPRDLYEQYF. The CDR3 coding sequence is TGTGCCAGCAGTCCGACCCCTCGGGACCTTTACGAGCAGTACTTC. The complete variable domain, with remaining parts taken from reference TRBV2 and TRBJ2-7, reads EPEVTQTPSHQVTQMGQEVILRCVPISNHLYFYWYRQILGQKVEFLVSFYNNEISEKSEIFDDQFSVERPDGSNFTLKIRSTKLEDSAMYFCASSPTPRDLYEQYFGPGTRLTVT.

The chain is built from TRBV30 and TRBJ1-3; D remains ambiguous. The CDR3 has 13 residues. Germline V lookup: CDR1 GTSNPN, CDR2 SVGIG (reference sequence). Trimming cost V 0 bases and J 1 base, with 4 bases left between them. The CDR3 DNA reads as TGTGCCTGGAGTGTAGAGTCTGGAAACACCATATATTTT. The encoded protein is CAWSVESGNTIYF.

This clone was detected only a few times. V usage is TRBV13 and J usage is TRBJ1-3; 8 positions match TRBD1. Germline trimming cut 3 bases from V and 1 base from J; bases unmatched to any gene: 8. CDR1 is PRHDT, CDR2 FYEKMQ, per germline (reference sequence). This CDR3 has 17 residues. The CDR3 protein is CASSLGDRSFSGNTIYF. CDR3 in DNA: TGTGCCAGCAGCTTGGGGGACAGGAGCTTTTCTGGAAACACCATATATTTT.

The chain's CDR3 is CSVPTTHRGSYNEQFF. CDR3 DNA: TGCAGCGTCCCGACAACCCACAGGGGGTCCTACAATGAGCAGTTCTTC. V usage is TRBV29-1 and J usage is TRBJ2-1; 8 bases are shared with TRBD1. This CDR3 has 16 residues. Losses at the gene ends were 6 bases for V and 1 base for J; bases not matched to a gene: 11. From germline, CDR1 is SQVTM and CDR2 ANQGSEA.